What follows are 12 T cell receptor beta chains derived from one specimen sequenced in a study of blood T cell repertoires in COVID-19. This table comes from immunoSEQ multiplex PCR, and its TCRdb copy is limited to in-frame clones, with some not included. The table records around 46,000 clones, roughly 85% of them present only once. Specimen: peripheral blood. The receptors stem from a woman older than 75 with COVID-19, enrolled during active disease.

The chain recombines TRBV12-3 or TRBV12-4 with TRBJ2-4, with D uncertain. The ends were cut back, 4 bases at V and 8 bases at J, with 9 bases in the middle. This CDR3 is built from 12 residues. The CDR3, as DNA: TGTGCCAGCAGTTCAAACCCGGACATTCAGTACTTC. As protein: CASSSNPDIQYF.

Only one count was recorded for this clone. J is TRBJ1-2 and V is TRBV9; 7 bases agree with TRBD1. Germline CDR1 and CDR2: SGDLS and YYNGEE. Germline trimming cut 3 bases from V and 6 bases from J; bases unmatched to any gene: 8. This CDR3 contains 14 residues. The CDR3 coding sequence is TGTGCCAGCAGCGGATTCGGGACAGTCAATGGCTACACCTTC. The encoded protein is CASSGFGTVNGYTF.

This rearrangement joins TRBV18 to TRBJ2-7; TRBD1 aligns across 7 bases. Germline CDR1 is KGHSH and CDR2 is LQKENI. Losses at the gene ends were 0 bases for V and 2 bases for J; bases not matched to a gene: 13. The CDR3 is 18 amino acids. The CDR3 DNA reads TGTGCCAGCTCACCACCAGAAAGGGCCGGGACAGTCCCCTACGAGCAGTACTTC. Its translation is CASSPPERAGTVPYEQYF. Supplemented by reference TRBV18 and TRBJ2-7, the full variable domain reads NAGVMQNPRHLVRRRGQEARLRCSPMKGHSHVYWYRQLPEEGLKFMVYLQKENIIDESGMPKERFSAEFPKEGPSILRIQQVVRGDSAAYFCASSPPERAGTVPYEQYFGPGTRLTVT.

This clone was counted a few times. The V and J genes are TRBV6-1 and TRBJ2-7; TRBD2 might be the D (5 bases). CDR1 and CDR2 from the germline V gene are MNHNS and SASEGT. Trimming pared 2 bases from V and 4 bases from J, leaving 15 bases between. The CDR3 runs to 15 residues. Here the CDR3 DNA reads TGTGCCAGCAGTGAATGGCTGGGAGCCTCGTACGAGCAGTACTTC. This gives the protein CASSEWLGASYEQYF.

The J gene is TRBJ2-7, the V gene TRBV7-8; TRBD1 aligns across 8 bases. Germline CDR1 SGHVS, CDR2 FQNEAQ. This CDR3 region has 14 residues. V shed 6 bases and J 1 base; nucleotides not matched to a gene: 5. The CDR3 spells CASSWDRISYEQYF. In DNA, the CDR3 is TGTGCCAGCAGTTGGGACAGGATTTCCTACGAGCAGTACTTC.

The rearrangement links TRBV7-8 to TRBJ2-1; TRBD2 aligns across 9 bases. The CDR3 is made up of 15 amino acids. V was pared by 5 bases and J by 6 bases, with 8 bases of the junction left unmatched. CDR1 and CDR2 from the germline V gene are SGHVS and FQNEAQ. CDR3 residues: CASSPAGGRGNEQFF. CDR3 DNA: TGTGCCAGCAGCCCCGCGGGGGGGCGTGGCAATGAGCAGTTCTTC.

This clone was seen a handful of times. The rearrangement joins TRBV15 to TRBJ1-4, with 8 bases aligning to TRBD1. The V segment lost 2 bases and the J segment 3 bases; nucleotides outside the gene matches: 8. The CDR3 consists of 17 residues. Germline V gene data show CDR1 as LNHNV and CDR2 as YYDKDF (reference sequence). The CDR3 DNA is TGTGCCACCAGCAGATACCAAACAGGGGGAGCTAATGAAAAACTGTTTTTT. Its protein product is CATSRYQTGGANEKLFF.

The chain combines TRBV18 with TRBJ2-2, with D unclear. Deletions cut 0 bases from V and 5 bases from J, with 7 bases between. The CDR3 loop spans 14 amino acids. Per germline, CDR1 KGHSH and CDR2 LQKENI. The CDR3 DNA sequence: TGTGCCAGCTCACCACCGAGTCCTACCGGGGAGCTGTTTTTT. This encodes CASSPPSPTGELFF.

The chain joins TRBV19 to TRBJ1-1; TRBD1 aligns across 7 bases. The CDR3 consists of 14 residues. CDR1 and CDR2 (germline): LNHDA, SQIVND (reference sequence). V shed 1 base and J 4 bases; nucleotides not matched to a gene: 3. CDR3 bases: TGTGCCAGTAGTATAGGCACAGGGGTCACTGAAGCTTTCTTT. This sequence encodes CASSIGTGVTEAFF.

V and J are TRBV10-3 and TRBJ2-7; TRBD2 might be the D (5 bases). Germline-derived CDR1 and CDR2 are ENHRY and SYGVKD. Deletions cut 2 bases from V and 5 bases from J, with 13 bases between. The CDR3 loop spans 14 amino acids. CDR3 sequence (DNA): TGTGCCATCAGTGAGGTTAGCGTTAGAGACGAGCAGTACTTC. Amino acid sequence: CAISEVSVRDEQYF.

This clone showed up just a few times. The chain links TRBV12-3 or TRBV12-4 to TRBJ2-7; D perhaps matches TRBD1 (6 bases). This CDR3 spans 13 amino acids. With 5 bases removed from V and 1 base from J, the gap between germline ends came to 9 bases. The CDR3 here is CASSLGASYEQYF. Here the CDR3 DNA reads TGTGCCAGCAGTCTGGGGGCTTCCTACGAGCAGTACTTC.

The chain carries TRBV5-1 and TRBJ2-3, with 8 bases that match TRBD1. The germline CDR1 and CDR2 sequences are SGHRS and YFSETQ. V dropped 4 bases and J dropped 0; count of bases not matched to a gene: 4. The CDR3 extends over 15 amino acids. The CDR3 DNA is TGCGCCAGCAGCCGACAGGGGCATAGCACAGATACGCAGTATTTT. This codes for CASSRQGHSTDTQYF.